This TCR beta chain emerged from a study of T cell responses to AZD1222 COVID-19 vaccine. The wider study: Pooled together were second doses at about 4 or about 12 weeks.

The CDR3 runs to 15 residues. J lost 5 bases, V lost 0 bases, and 4 bases had no gene match. CDR1 and CDR2 (germline): MNHEY, SMNVEV (reference sequence). Only in-frame clones appear in the TCRdb table, and some are missing; sequencing was by immunoSEQ multiplex PCR. The data show about 140,000 clones, about 87% seen once. This specimen consisted of peripheral blood, obtained on day 0 of AZD1222 vaccination. This chain links TRBV27 with TRBJ1-1; 9 bases align to TRBD1. The source is an adult in good health. CDR3 nucleotides: TGTGCCAGCAGTTTATCACAGGGGGCCTTTACTGAAGCTTTCTTT. Protein sequence: CASSLSQGAFTEAFF.